This T cell receptor (beta chain) emerged from a study of monozygotic twins with inflammatory bowel disease. Study-wide results and limits: Among twins, concordant and discordant pairs did not differ in repertoire similarity, possibly from limited power. Patient repertoires may carry noise from differing immunosuppressive treatments.

Notes on this clonotype: Its cognate antigen is unknown.

cDNA for each sample came from eight separate reactions. Following a re-call of the 5' RACE reads, TCRdb has one entry per CDR3 protein and lacks DNA. This sample's table has 150,000 or so distinct CDR3 sequences. The receptor's source is a human donor with ulcerative colitis or Crohn's disease, or a healthy co-twin of an affected twin (not recorded which). The sample was blood.

The chain's CDR3 is CASSPRQGGTKAFF. V gene TRBV12-3 or TRBV12-4 combines with J gene TRBJ1-1; the TCRdb call, TRBD1, lacks DNA for checking. This CDR3 has 14 amino acids.